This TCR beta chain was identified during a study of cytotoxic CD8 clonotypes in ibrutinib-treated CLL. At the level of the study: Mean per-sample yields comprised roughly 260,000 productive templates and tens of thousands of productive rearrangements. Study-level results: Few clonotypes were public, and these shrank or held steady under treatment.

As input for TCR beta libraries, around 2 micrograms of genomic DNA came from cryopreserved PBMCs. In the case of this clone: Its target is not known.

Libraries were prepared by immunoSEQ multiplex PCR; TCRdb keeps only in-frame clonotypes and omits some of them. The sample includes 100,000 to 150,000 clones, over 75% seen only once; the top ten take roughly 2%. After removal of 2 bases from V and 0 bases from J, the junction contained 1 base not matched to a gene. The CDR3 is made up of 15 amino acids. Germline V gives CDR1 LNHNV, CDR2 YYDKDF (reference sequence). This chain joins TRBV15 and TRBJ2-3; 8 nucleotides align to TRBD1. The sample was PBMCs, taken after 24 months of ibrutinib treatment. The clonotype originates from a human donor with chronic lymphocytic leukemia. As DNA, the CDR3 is TGTGCCACCAGCAGAAGGACAGGGAGCACAGATACGCAGTATTTT. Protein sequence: CATSRRTGSTDTQYF.